The sequence of this TCR beta chain was determined in a study of T cells in Graves' hyperthyroidism and ophthalmopathy. About the research overall: At the time of initial diagnosis and before any treatment, peripheral blood was collected.

Diagnosis of hyperthyroidism was new in patients aged 18 to 65, and its duration was under 2 months. RNA transcripts were the template for amplifying TCR beta CDR3 regions. First-round RT-PCR with HTBI primers amplified the TCR CDR3 region. MiXCR was run by TCRdb on the multiplex PCR reads, yielding one entry per CDR3 protein. The table lists about 340,000 distinct CDR3 sequences, 20% to 25% of them singletons. Study results and caveats: Ophthalmopathy prediction by the model preceded onset by a median roughly 6.3 months.

This clonotype was counted at least ten times. Its target is not known. The V and J ends lost 8 bases and 4 bases respectively, with 12 bases between them. CDR3 size: 14 residues. Germline V lookup: CDR1 MNHEY, CDR2 SVGEGT. This sequence originates from a woman aged 50 to 65 with Graves' hyperthyroidism. Sequencing input: blood. This chain uses TRBV6-2 or TRBV6-3 with TRBJ2-6; D might be TRBD1 (6 bases). The CDR3 nucleotides read TGTGCCAGCCACAGGGCGAGCGGGGCCAACGTCCTGACTTTC. This codes for CASHRASGANVLTF.